This is a list of T cell receptor beta chains from one sample in a study of blood T cell repertoires in COVID-19. Some clones are missing from TCRdb's copy, which holds only in-frame ones; the method was immunoSEQ multiplex PCR. The sample consists of approximately 44,000 clones, 70% to 90% of them appearing once. The specimen was peripheral blood. These receptors originate from a man aged 55 to 70 with acute or convalescent COVID-19. Each CDR3 is given with its conserved first and last residue. The D gene is left open where the match is weak. Clone size is not always given. Where it is, it says once, few, many or a class for expanded clones.

D gene,clone size,V gene,J gene,CDR3 DNA,CDR3 protein
TRBD1,.,TRBV7-2,TRBJ1-2,TGTGCCAGCAGCCCCCGACAGGGGTTGGGTGTCCGTGGCTACACCTTC,CASSPRQGLGVRGYTF
.,once,TRBV3-1/TRBV3-2,TRBJ2-2,TGTGCCAGCAGCCAACTCCCCGGGGAGCTGTTTTTT,CASSQLPGELFF
TRBD2,.,TRBV6-5,TRBJ2-1,TGTGCCAGCAGTTTAGGACTAGCGGGGGCTTATGAGCAGTTCTTC,CASSLGLAGAYEQFF
TRBD1,.,TRBV28,TRBJ1-2,TGTGCCAGTTCTTCCGGGACAGGGTTTTCGTCGGAGGGCTACACCTTC,CASSSGTGFSSEGYTF
.,.,TRBV18,TRBJ2-5,TGTGCCAGCTCACCTCGGCAGGGGTCAGAGACCCAGTACTTC,CASSPRQGSETQYF
.,.,TRBV7-3,TRBJ1-1,TGTGCCAGCAGCCGCACGGCGGACACAGCCAGGATTTTGAACACTGAAGCTTTCTTT,CASSRTADTARILNTEAFF
.,.,TRBV19,TRBJ1-5,TGTGCCAGTAGTCCAGGACTGGGTGGAACGCCCCAGCATTTT,CASSPGLGGTPQHF
TRBD1,.,TRBV19,TRBJ1-1,TGTGCCAGCGAATCGACAGGGGGCGGTGACACTGAAGCTTTCTTT,CASESTGGGDTEAFF
.,.,TRBV19,TRBJ2-7,TGTGCCAGTGGGGAGGCCTACGAGCAGTACTTC,CASGEAYEQYF
TRBD1,.,TRBV6-2/TRBV6-3,TRBJ1-1,TGTGCCAGCAGCTTGAGGGGGCCGCGTACTGAAGCTTTCTTT,CASSLRGPRTEAFF
TRBD1,.,TRBV5-6,TRBJ2-7,TGTGCCAGCAGCTCCAAAGACAGGGGAATCTACGAGCAGTACTTC,CASSSKDRGIYEQYF
.,.,TRBV11-2,TRBJ1-1,TGTGCCAGCAGCCCTAGGTCACTCACAGGGCTCGTCAGAAACACTGAAGCTTTCTTT,CASSPRSLTGLVRNTEAFF
.,.,TRBV21-1,TRBJ1-5,TGTGCCAGCAGCAATAGCGGGCAGGAAGATCAGCCCCAGCATTTT,CASSNSGQEDQPQHF
.,.,TRBV23-1,TRBJ1-4,TGCGCCAGCAGTACCCGGAGAGCAACTAATGAAAAACTGTTTTTT,CASSTRRATNEKLFF
TRBD1,.,TRBV6-5,TRBJ1-5,TGTGCCAGCAGTAGTGGGACAGGAGGTCAGCCCCAGCATTTT,CASSSGTGGQPQHF
TRBD1,.,TRBV11-2,TRBJ1-4,TGTGCCAGCAGCTCACTGGGACAGGAAAATGAAAAACTGTTTTTT,CASSSLGQENEKLFF
TRBD1,.,TRBV7-2,TRBJ2-1,TGTGCCAGCAGCCTCGACAGGGGCTCCTACAATGAGCAGTTCTTC,CASSLDRGSYNEQFF
.,.,TRBV24-1,TRBJ1-2,TGTGCCACCAGTGATCCGTATGGCTACACCTTC,CATSDPYGYTF
.,.,TRBV30,TRBJ2-7,TGTGCCTGGAGTGTAGGGGGCGAGCAGTACTTC,CAWSVGGEQYF
.,.,TRBV21-1,TRBJ1-6,TGTGCCAGCAGCAAAGTCCGGGCCAGGGGGCTTTCACCCCTCCACTTT,CASSKVRARGLSPLHF
TRBD1,.,TRBV6-2/TRBV6-3,TRBJ1-5,TGTGCCAGCAGCCCCTCGACAGGGGTGAGCAATCAGCCCCAGCATTTT,CASSPSTGVSNQPQHF
.,.,TRBV2,TRBJ1-1,TGTGCCAGCAGTAACCCGACGGGGTACACTGAAGCTTTCTTT,CASSNPTGYTEAFF
.,.,TRBV18,TRBJ2-5,TGTGCCAGCTCACCACGCCAGGGGAGCCAAGAGACCCAGTACTTC,CASSPRQGSQETQYF
TRBD2,.,TRBV24-1,TRBJ2-1,TGTGCCACCAGCGGGGGGAGCTCCTACAATGAGCAGTTCTTC,CATSGGSSYNEQFF
TRBD1,.,TRBV30,TRBJ1-1,TGTGCCTGGAGTGCGGGACAGGGGATGAACACTGAAGCTTTCTTT,CAWSAGQGMNTEAFF
.,.,TRBV15,TRBJ1-1,TGTGCCACCAGCAGCCAAAGGGGGGGTATGGACACTGAAGCTTTCTTT,CATSSQRGGMDTEAFF
TRBD2,.,TRBV18,TRBJ2-7,TGTGCCAGCTCCCCCAGCGGGGGGTCCTACGAGCAGTACTTC,CASSPSGGSYEQYF
TRBD2,.,TRBV11-2,TRBJ2-1,TGTGCCAGCAGCTTATTGGGGGGGAATGGGAATGAGCAGTTCTTC,CASSLLGGNGNEQFF
.,.,TRBV6-5,TRBJ2-2,TGTGCCAGCAAGGAGGAGGCGGGCACCGGGGAGCTGTTTTTT,CASKEEAGTGELFF
TRBD2,.,TRBV7-2,TRBJ2-5,TGTGCCAGCAGCCCACATGGCGGCGGGGGGCCTGTGCAAGAGACCCAGTACTTC,CASSPHGGGGPVQETQYF
TRBD1,.,TRBV6-5,TRBJ2-4,TGTGCCAGCAGGAATTTACAGGGGAAAAACATTCAGTACTTC,CASRNLQGKNIQYF
.,.,TRBV19,TRBJ2-3,TGTGCCAGTAGTGGCCGTAGACTATTCACAGATACGCAGTATTTT,CASSGRRLFTDTQYF
.,.,TRBV12-5,TRBJ1-5,TGTGCTAGTGGTTTGGGGGACATTCCACAGCATTTT,CASGLGDIPQHF
TRBD2,.,TRBV30,TRBJ2-3,TGTGCCTGGTTGACTAGCGGATCCACAGATACGCAGTATTTT,CAWLTSGSTDTQYF
TRBD2,.,TRBV30,TRBJ2-5,TGTGCCTGGAGTGTAGCGGGGGGCCCAGAGACCCAGTACTTC,CAWSVAGGPETQYF
.,.,TRBV14,TRBJ1-4,TGTGCCAGCAGCCCACTTGGACAAACTAATGAAAAACTGTTTTTT,CASSPLGQTNEKLFF
TRBD1,medium-sized,TRBV7-2,TRBJ2-2,TGTGCCAGCAGCTTAGTCCCGGGACAGGGGTCGGACGGGGAGCTGTTTTTT,CASSLVPGQGSDGELFF
.,.,TRBV7-9,TRBJ1-1,TGTGCCAGCAGCTCGACCCTTACAGGGCTACTAAACACTGAAGCTTTCTTT,CASSSTLTGLLNTEAFF
.,.,TRBV27,TRBJ1-6,TGTGCCAGCAGTTTATCGGTCAGGGGAAATTCACCCCTCCACTTT,CASSLSVRGNSPLHF
.,.,TRBV21-1,TRBJ1-5,TGTGCCAGCAGCAAAGGGGCAGGCACAAATAGCAATCAGCCCCAGCATTTT,CASSKGAGTNSNQPQHF
.,.,TRBV18,TRBJ1-4,TGTGCCAGCTCACCGAGGGAAAATAATGAAAAACTGTTTTTT,CASSPRENNEKLFF
TRBD1,.,TRBV25-1,TRBJ1-2,TGTGCCAGCAGTTATAGATTGGACAGGGGGTACATTGGCTACACCTTC,CASSYRLDRGYIGYTF
TRBD1,.,TRBV19,TRBJ2-5,TGTGCCAGTAGTATACAGGGGGCGGGCGAGACCCAGTACTTC,CASSIQGAGETQYF
.,few,TRBV30,TRBJ1-5,TGTGCCTGGAGTGCCGAGGGAGGGTCTAATCAGCCCCAGCATTTT,CAWSAEGGSNQPQHF
.,once,TRBV5-1,TRBJ1-1,TGCGCCAGCAGCTTTCAAGGGGGGGACACTGAAGCTTTCTTT,CASSFQGGDTEAFF
TRBD1,few,TRBV4-3,TRBJ2-7,TGCGCCAGCAGCTCTTCGACAGGGTCTAGCTACGAGCAGTACTTC,CASSSSTGSSYEQYF
TRBD1,.,TRBV9,TRBJ1-2,TGTGCCAGCAGCGTTGGACAGGGGGTTTATGGCTACACCTTC,CASSVGQGVYGYTF